A selection of T cell receptor beta chains follows, all from one sample in a study of cytomegalovirus exposure and HLA in healthy donors. The table came from immunoSEQ multiplex PCR; TCRdb's copy has only in-frame clones and leaves some out. The data contain about 180,000 clones, roughly 80% of them singletons. Sequencing input: PBMCs. The source of these receptors is a male donor in good health and CMV-seronegative. Both conserved end residues are part of each CDR3. Each record gives: CDR3 DNA, CDR3 protein, clone size, V gene, D gene, J gene. A D gene is named only where the DNA matches it firmly. Clone size is given for some rows only: seen once, a few or many times, or a class if the clone is expanded.

CDR3 DNA: TGCGCCAACCAAAACCTAGAAACCGGGGAGCTGTTTTTT; CDR3 protein: CANQNLETGELFF; clone size: few; V gene: TRBV5-1; D gene: .; J gene: TRBJ2-2
CDR3 DNA: TGTGCCAGCAGCTTAGGTAACAGGGGCAACCACAATGAGCAGTTCTTC; CDR3 protein: CASSLGNRGNHNEQFF; clone size: .; V gene: TRBV7-6; D gene: TRBD1; J gene: TRBJ2-1
CDR3 DNA: TGCGCCAGCAGCCAAGTGGTCGGGAGGAGTGAGCAGTTCTTC; CDR3 protein: CASSQVVGRSEQFF; clone size: .; V gene: TRBV4-3; D gene: TRBD2; J gene: TRBJ2-1
CDR3 DNA: TGCGCCAGCAGCTTGAGACAGGGGACAGGTAACGAGCAGTACTTC; CDR3 protein: CASSLRQGTGNEQYF; clone size: .; V gene: TRBV5-1; D gene: TRBD1; J gene: TRBJ2-7
CDR3 DNA: TGTGCCAGCTCACCACCATTAGGGAGAATGAACACTGAAGCTTTCTTT; CDR3 protein: CASSPPLGRMNTEAFF; clone size: .; V gene: TRBV18; D gene: .; J gene: TRBJ1-1
CDR3 DNA: TGTGCCAGCACCCCCCCGGGCTGGGACATCTTGCAGAGCAATCAGCCCCAGCATTTT; CDR3 protein: CASTPPGWDILQSNQPQHF; clone size: .; V gene: TRBV28; D gene: .; J gene: TRBJ1-5
CDR3 DNA: TGTGCCAGCAGGGTCCGGACAGACACTGAAGCTTTCTTT; CDR3 protein: CASRVRTDTEAFF; clone size: few; V gene: TRBV6-4; D gene: .; J gene: TRBJ1-1
CDR3 DNA: TGTGCCAGCAGTTACCCCCCGGCGGACGAGCAGTACTTC; CDR3 protein: CASSYPPADEQYF; clone size: .; V gene: TRBV6-6; D gene: .; J gene: TRBJ2-7
CDR3 DNA: TGTGCCAGCAGCTGGACTAGCGGGAGCCACGGGGAGCTGTTTTTT; CDR3 protein: CASSWTSGSHGELFF; clone size: few; V gene: TRBV7-8; D gene: TRBD2; J gene: TRBJ2-2
CDR3 DNA: TGCGCCAGCAGAGCTTCGGACAGGGGGAACACCGGGGAGCTGTTTTTT; CDR3 protein: CASRASDRGNTGELFF; clone size: few; V gene: TRBV4-3; D gene: TRBD1; J gene: TRBJ2-2
CDR3 DNA: TGTGCCAGCCCACAGGGGGCTAACACTGAAGCTTTCTTT; CDR3 protein: CASPQGANTEAFF; clone size: .; V gene: TRBV2; D gene: TRBD1; J gene: TRBJ1-1
CDR3 DNA: TGTGCCAGCAGTTTAGGGTCCAGGGCTTTCTACGAGCAGTACTTC; CDR3 protein: CASSLGSRAFYEQYF; clone size: .; V gene: TRBV28; D gene: .; J gene: TRBJ2-7
CDR3 DNA: TGTGCCAGCAGTTACTCGATTAATCCGGGTACACCCCTCCACTTT; CDR3 protein: CASSYSINPGTPLHF; clone size: .; V gene: TRBV6-5; D gene: .; J gene: TRBJ1-6
CDR3 DNA: TGTGCCAGCAGCTCCCGGACAGGGGCTATCTACGAGCAGTACTTC; CDR3 protein: CASSSRTGAIYEQYF; clone size: .; V gene: TRBV7-2; D gene: TRBD1; J gene: TRBJ2-7
CDR3 DNA: TGTGCCAGCAGTTCTTTGGAGGAGACCCAGTACTTC; CDR3 protein: CASSSLEETQYF; clone size: .; V gene: TRBV5-5; D gene: .; J gene: TRBJ2-5
CDR3 DNA: TGTGCCAGCAGGGGGACAGGGGCTATTAACTATGGCTACACCTTC; CDR3 protein: CASRGTGAINYGYTF; clone size: once; V gene: TRBV2; D gene: TRBD1; J gene: TRBJ1-2
CDR3 DNA: TGTGCCAGCTCACTACAGCATACCGGGCCGCGGGCGAGGCAGCCCCAGCATTTT; CDR3 protein: CASSLQHTGPRARQPQHF; clone size: .; V gene: TRBV18; D gene: .; J gene: TRBJ1-5
CDR3 DNA: TGTGCCAGTAGTACCGGTAGTACGGGGGGCGAGCAGTACTTC; CDR3 protein: CASSTGSTGGEQYF; clone size: .; V gene: TRBV19; D gene: TRBD2; J gene: TRBJ2-7
CDR3 DNA: TGTGCCAGCAGCGTAGATGGGCAGGTTCCCACCGGGGAGCTGTTTTTT; CDR3 protein: CASSVDGQVPTGELFF; clone size: .; V gene: TRBV9; D gene: .; J gene: TRBJ2-2
CDR3 DNA: TGTGCCAGCAGCTTATTAGGGGCAACTAATGAAAAACTGTTTTTT; CDR3 protein: CASSLLGATNEKLFF; clone size: .; V gene: TRBV7-9; D gene: .; J gene: TRBJ1-4
CDR3 DNA: TGCGCCAGCAGCCAAACGGTGGAGAAAGAGACCCAGTACTTC; CDR3 protein: CASSQTVEKETQYF; clone size: .; V gene: TRBV4-3; D gene: .; J gene: TRBJ2-5
CDR3 DNA: TGTGCCAGCAGCCCACGACAGGCAGATACGCAGTATTTT; CDR3 protein: CASSPRQADTQYF; clone size: .; V gene: TRBV5-4; D gene: .; J gene: TRBJ2-3
CDR3 DNA: TGTGCCAGCTATGGGACTTCCCGGGGTAACTATGGCTACACCTTC; CDR3 protein: CASYGTSRGNYGYTF; clone size: .; V gene: TRBV2; D gene: .; J gene: TRBJ1-2
CDR3 DNA: TGTGCCAGCAGCAAACCCCCACAGGGGAACGGAACCGGGGAGCTGTTTTTT; CDR3 protein: CASSKPPQGNGTGELFF; clone size: .; V gene: TRBV21-1; D gene: .; J gene: TRBJ2-2
CDR3 DNA: TGTGCCTGGAGAAGCGGGGGGCTCGGTGGGGCCAACGTCCTGACTTTC; CDR3 protein: CAWRSGGLGGANVLTF; clone size: .; V gene: TRBV30; D gene: TRBD2; J gene: TRBJ2-6
CDR3 DNA: TGTGCCAGCAGTTTCGGAGCGAATAGCAATCAGCCCCAGCATTTT; CDR3 protein: CASSFGANSNQPQHF; clone size: .; V gene: TRBV28; D gene: .; J gene: TRBJ1-5
CDR3 DNA: TGTGCCAGCAGCTTAGAAGGGCTAGCGGGCGAGCAGTACTTC; CDR3 protein: CASSLEGLAGEQYF; clone size: .; V gene: TRBV7-2; D gene: TRBD2; J gene: TRBJ2-7
CDR3 DNA: TGTGCCAGCAGCCCGAGACTAGCGGGGATCCCTAGCACAGATACGCAGTATTTT; CDR3 protein: CASSPRLAGIPSTDTQYF; clone size: .; V gene: TRBV7-2; D gene: TRBD2; J gene: TRBJ2-3
CDR3 DNA: TGTGCCAGCAGTTCCCTGACAGGGGGTTACACTGAAGCTTTCTTT; CDR3 protein: CASSSLTGGYTEAFF; clone size: .; V gene: TRBV6-5; D gene: TRBD1; J gene: TRBJ1-1
CDR3 DNA: TGTGCCAGCAGCTTGGGACAGCAGACCTACGAGCAGTACTTC; CDR3 protein: CASSLGQQTYEQYF; clone size: .; V gene: TRBV7-8; D gene: TRBD1; J gene: TRBJ2-7
CDR3 DNA: TGTGCCAGCTCGCCCACAGGGACCGAAAAACTGTTTTTT; CDR3 protein: CASSPTGTEKLFF; clone size: .; V gene: TRBV18; D gene: .; J gene: TRBJ1-4
CDR3 DNA: TGTGCCAGCAGGACAGGGCTTAGGGCTTCCTCATCTGGGGCCAACGTCCTGACTTTC; CDR3 protein: CASRTGLRASSSGANVLTF; clone size: .; V gene: TRBV27; D gene: TRBD1; J gene: TRBJ2-6
CDR3 DNA: TGTGCCAGCAGCTTAGACGGGATAAGCACAGATACGCAGTATTTT; CDR3 protein: CASSLDGISTDTQYF; clone size: .; V gene: TRBV11-2; D gene: .; J gene: TRBJ2-3
CDR3 DNA: TGTGCCAGCAGCGTGCGGGGGGGCTATGGCTACACCTTC; CDR3 protein: CASSVRGGYGYTF; clone size: .; V gene: TRBV9; D gene: .; J gene: TRBJ1-2
CDR3 DNA: TGTGCCTGGAGTGTAGGGAGTTACGAGCAGTACTTC; CDR3 protein: CAWSVGSYEQYF; clone size: .; V gene: TRBV30; D gene: .; J gene: TRBJ2-7
CDR3 DNA: TGTGCCAGCAGCTTGCGGACTAGCGGGAGTAACGGGGAGCTGTTTTTT; CDR3 protein: CASSLRTSGSNGELFF; clone size: .; V gene: TRBV11-2; D gene: TRBD2; J gene: TRBJ2-2
CDR3 DNA: TGTGCCGAACAGGGGGCGCGCAACGAGCAGTACTTC; CDR3 protein: CAEQGARNEQYF; clone size: few; V gene: TRBV9; D gene: TRBD1; J gene: TRBJ2-7
CDR3 DNA: TGTGCCAGCAGCTCAAGCTTGCGGGGGCAAAACATTCAGTACTTC; CDR3 protein: CASSSSLRGQNIQYF; clone size: .; V gene: TRBV7-9; D gene: .; J gene: TRBJ2-4
CDR3 DNA: TGTGCCAGCAGCCGACAGGTATCTGGGGCCAACGTCCTGACTTTC; CDR3 protein: CASSRQVSGANVLTF; clone size: .; V gene: TRBV28; D gene: .; J gene: TRBJ2-6
CDR3 DNA: TGTGCCAGCAGCTGGGGCAGTACCTACGAGCAGTACTTC; CDR3 protein: CASSWGSTYEQYF; clone size: .; V gene: TRBV7-2; D gene: .; J gene: TRBJ2-7
CDR3 DNA: TGTGCCCGGAGTAACTCCCTCACAGATACGCAGTATTTT; CDR3 protein: CARSNSLTDTQYF; clone size: .; V gene: TRBV30; D gene: .; J gene: TRBJ2-3
CDR3 DNA: TGTGCCAGCAGCGAGGGGACAGGGTTGTACGAGCAGTACTTC; CDR3 protein: CASSEGTGLYEQYF; clone size: .; V gene: TRBV9; D gene: TRBD1; J gene: TRBJ2-7
CDR3 DNA: TGTGCCAGCAGCGTAGGGGCTGGCGGGACTAGCACAGATACGCAGTATTTT; CDR3 protein: CASSVGAGGTSTDTQYF; clone size: .; V gene: TRBV9; D gene: .; J gene: TRBJ2-3
CDR3 DNA: TGTGCCAGCATTCAGAACACTGAAGCTTTCTTT; CDR3 protein: CASIQNTEAFF; clone size: few; V gene: TRBV28; D gene: .; J gene: TRBJ1-1
CDR3 DNA: TGTGCCAGCAGTTCTAGACAGGTCTCTGGAAACACCATATATTTT; CDR3 protein: CASSSRQVSGNTIYF; clone size: .; V gene: TRBV27; D gene: .; J gene: TRBJ1-3
CDR3 DNA: TGTGCCAGCAGCCTAAGCGGCGGGGGTGGGGCCAACGTCCTGACTTTC; CDR3 protein: CASSLSGGGGANVLTF; clone size: few; V gene: TRBV14; D gene: TRBD2; J gene: TRBJ2-6
CDR3 DNA: TGTGCCAGTAGTATAGACCGTAACACCGGGGAGCTGTTTTTT; CDR3 protein: CASSIDRNTGELFF; clone size: few; V gene: TRBV19; D gene: .; J gene: TRBJ2-2
CDR3 DNA: TGTGCCAGCAGCCAAGATCAGGGGGCAGGGGCTGACACTGAAGCTTTCTTT; CDR3 protein: CASSQDQGAGADTEAFF; clone size: .; V gene: TRBV4-2; D gene: TRBD1; J gene: TRBJ1-1
CDR3 DNA: TGTGCCAGCAGTTTCCCGAGCTCTGGGGCCAACGTCCTGACTTTC; CDR3 protein: CASSFPSSGANVLTF; clone size: .; V gene: TRBV28; D gene: .; J gene: TRBJ2-6
CDR3 DNA: TGTGCCAGCAGCCAAGATGCGGGACAGGGTAACTCCTACGAGCAGTACTTC; CDR3 protein: CASSQDAGQGNSYEQYF; clone size: .; V gene: TRBV4-2; D gene: TRBD1; J gene: TRBJ2-7
CDR3 DNA: TGTGCCAGCAGCTTGGATGTCGGTAGGCCGGGTAATGAGCAGTTCTTC; CDR3 protein: CASSLDVGRPGNEQFF; clone size: .; V gene: TRBV5-4; D gene: .; J gene: TRBJ2-1